This T cell receptor (beta chain) is drawn from a study of cytomegalovirus exposure and HLA in healthy donors. This clone was detected a few times. Researchers ran the PCR with 60 Vbeta and 13 Jbeta primers. Assay: immunoSEQ multiplex PCR; the TCRdb copy retains only in-frame clones and omits some. The top ten clones hold around 0.63% of a sample with 210,000 or so clones, more than 65% of them seen once. The sequence derives from a young man in good health and CMV-seronegative. The specimen was PBMCs.

The CDR3 bases are TGTGCCAGCAGCTTAGGATCAGGGTATGAGGTGACCCAGTACTTC. This codes for CASSLGSGYEVTQYF. This chain links TRBV7-9 with TRBJ2-5, with a tentative D call TRBD1 (5 bases). V lost 1 base to trimming and J lost 7 bases, with 16 bases between them. Germline V CDR1 and CDR2: SEHNR, FQNEAQ (reference sequence). The CDR3 runs to 15 residues. Filled out from reference TRBV7-9 and TRBJ2-5, the complete variable domain reads DTGVSQNPRHKITKRGQNVTFRCDPISEHNRLYWYRQTLGQGPEFLTYFQNEAQLEKSRLLSDRFSAERPKGSFSTLEIQRTEQGDSAMYLCASSLGSGYEVTQYFGPGTRLLVL.